The 10 T cell receptor beta chains below come from one sample, sequenced in a study of OX40 agonist ivuxolimab in advanced cancers. Assay used: immunoSEQ multiplex PCR; TCRdb lists only in-frame clones, some missing. The profile shows about 79,000 clones, about 90% of them singletons. Sequencing was performed on CD4+ or CD8+ T cells sorted from blood, taken in a trial of the OX40 agonist ivuxolimab. The receptors shown here come from an adult with an advanced solid tumor such as melanoma, head and neck, liver or kidney cancer.

This sequence joins TRBV2 and TRBJ2-1, with a weak D call TRBD2 (7 bases). Looked up from germline, CDR1 is SNHLY and CDR2 is FYNNEI. Trimming took off 4 bases at V and 5 bases at J, with 18 bases between the two ends. The CDR3 consists of 16 residues. The CDR3 bases are TGTGCCAGCAGTGCGTCCATGGGGGGGCGAGACAATGAGCAGTTCTTC. Amino acid sequence: CASSASMGGRDNEQFF.

The chain uses TRBV4-1 and TRBJ1-1; D unresolved. This CDR3 spans 13 amino acids. CDR1 and CDR2 from the germline V gene are MGHRA and YSYEKL. The ends were cut back, 2 bases at V and 2 bases at J, with 6 bases in the middle. CDR3 nucleotides: TGCGCCAGCAGCCAACTTGGAAACACTGAAGCTTTCTTT. The encoded protein is CASSQLGNTEAFF.

The chain has TRBV5-6 and TRBJ2-1; no firm D call. The CDR3 runs 13 residues. Germline values: CDR1 SGHDT, CDR2 YYEEEE. V was clipped by 0 bases and J by 8 bases, with 9 bases between them. CDR3 sequence reads: CASSLVVTDEQFF. Here the CDR3 DNA reads TGTGCCAGCAGCTTGGTTGTAACCGATGAGCAGTTCTTC.

The chain is built from TRBV27 and TRBJ2-2; 10 bases fit TRBD2. This CDR3 has 17 residues. Germline CDR1 and CDR2: MNHEY and SMNVEV (reference sequence). The ends lost 4 bases at V and 6 bases at J; junction bases unmatched: 11. The CDR3 DNA reads TGTGCCAGCAGTTCAGGACCAGCGGGGGGGTTATCCGGGGAGCTGTTTTTT. Translation: CASSSGPAGGLSGELFF.

The rearrangement joins TRBV10-2 to TRBJ2-2; D unresolved. Trimming pared 6 bases from V and 2 bases from J, leaving 10 bases between. Germline lookup yields CDR1 WSHSY and CDR2 SAAADI. CDR3 length: 14 amino acids. The CDR3 sequence: CASSLQINTGELFF. The CDR3 DNA reads as TGCGCCAGCAGCCTACAAATTAACACCGGGGAGCTGTTTTTT.

The count of this clone is one. The chain links TRBV28 to TRBJ2-7; D is unclear. CDR3 size: 13 residues. The V end lost 11 bases, the J end lost 5 bases, and 19 bases lay between the germline ends. Germline V gene lookup returns CDR1 MDHEN and CDR2 SYDVKM. CDR3 loop: CAGRRAQAHEQYF. In DNA form, the CDR3 reads TGTGCCGGACGCCGGGCCCAAGCCCACGAGCAGTACTTC.

V usage is TRBV5-1 and J usage is TRBJ2-4, with D tentatively TRBD1 (5 bases). V was shortened by 6 bases and J by 5 bases, with 9 bases between the two germline ends. Germline CDR1 reads SGHRS; CDR2 reads YFSETQ. The CDR3 extends over 12 amino acids. The CDR3: CASTSTENIQYF. As DNA, the CDR3 is TGCGCCAGCACCTCGACAGAAAACATTCAGTACTTC.

This chain links TRBV11-2 with TRBJ2-1, with D perhaps being TRBD1 or TRBD2 (5 bases each). Germline CDR1 SGHAT, CDR2 FQNNGV. The CDR3 is made up of 16 amino acids. Trimming shortened V by 0 bases and J by 9 bases, and 18 bases separated the two germline ends. The CDR3 DNA reads as TGTGCCAGCAGCTTAGATCCCCGGGGCGCCCTAAGTGAGCAGTTCTTC. Protein: CASSLDPRGALSEQFF.

The CDR3 reads CASSPDRGYNEQFF. CDR3 bases: TGTGCCAGCAGTCCGGACAGGGGATACAATGAGCAGTTCTTC. This chain links TRBV27 with TRBJ2-1, with 9 bases fitting TRBD1. This CDR3 is 14 amino acids long. In germline, CDR1 is MNHEY, CDR2 SMNVEV (reference sequence). The ends lost 5 bases at V and 4 bases at J; junction bases unmatched: 3.

The chain couples TRBV29-1 to TRBJ2-1; TRBD2 agrees at 8 bases. CDR1 and CDR2 (germline): SQVTM, ANQGSEA. The CDR3 loop spans 16 amino acids. Losses at the gene ends were 3 bases for V and 4 bases for J; bases not matched to a gene: 11. The CDR3 is CSVDRPPRGGYNEQFF. CDR3 nucleotide sequence: TGCAGCGTTGATCGCCCACCTCGGGGGGGTTACAATGAGCAGTTCTTC.